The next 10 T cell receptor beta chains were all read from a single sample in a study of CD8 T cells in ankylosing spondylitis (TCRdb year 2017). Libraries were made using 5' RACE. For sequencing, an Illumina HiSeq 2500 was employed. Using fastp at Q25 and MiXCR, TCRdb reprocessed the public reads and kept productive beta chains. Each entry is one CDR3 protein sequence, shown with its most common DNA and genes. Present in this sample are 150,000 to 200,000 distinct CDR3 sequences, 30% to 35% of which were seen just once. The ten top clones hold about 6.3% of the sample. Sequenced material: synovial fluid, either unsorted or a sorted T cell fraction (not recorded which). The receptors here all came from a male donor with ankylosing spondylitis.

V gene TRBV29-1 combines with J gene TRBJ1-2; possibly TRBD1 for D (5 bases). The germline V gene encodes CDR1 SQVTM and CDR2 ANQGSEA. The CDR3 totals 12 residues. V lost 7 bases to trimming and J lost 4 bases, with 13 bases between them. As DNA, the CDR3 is TGCAGCGCCGTCGGGACTTTCTATGGCTACACCTTC. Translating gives CSAVGTFYGYTF.

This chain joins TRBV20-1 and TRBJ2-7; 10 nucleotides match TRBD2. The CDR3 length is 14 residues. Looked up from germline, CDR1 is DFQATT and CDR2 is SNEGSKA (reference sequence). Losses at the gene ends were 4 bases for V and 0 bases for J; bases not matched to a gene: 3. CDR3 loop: CSANSGGISYEQYF. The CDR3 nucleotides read TGCAGTGCTAATAGCGGGGGGATCTCCTACGAGCAGTACTTC.

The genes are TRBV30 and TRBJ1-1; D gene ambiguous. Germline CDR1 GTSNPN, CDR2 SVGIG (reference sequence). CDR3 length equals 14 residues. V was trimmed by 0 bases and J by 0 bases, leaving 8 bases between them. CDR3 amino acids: CAWSVGSMNTEAFF. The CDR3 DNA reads TGTGCCTGGAGTGTGGGGAGCATGAACACTGAAGCTTTCTTT.

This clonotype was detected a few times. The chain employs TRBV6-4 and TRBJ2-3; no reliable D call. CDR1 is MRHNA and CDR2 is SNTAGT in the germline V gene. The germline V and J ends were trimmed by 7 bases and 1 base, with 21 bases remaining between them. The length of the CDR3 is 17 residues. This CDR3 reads CASTPPRGPNCTDTQYF. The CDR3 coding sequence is TGTGCCAGCACCCCACCAAGAGGACCTAATTGCACAGATACGCAGTATTTT.

The CDR3 spells CASSRGAPHIDTQYF. CDR3 nucleotide sequence: TGTGCCAGCAGTAGGGGGGCACCTCACATTGATACGCAGTATTTT. The rearrangement links TRBV6-1 to TRBJ2-3; the D gene could be TRBD1 or TRBD2 (6 bases each). Germline V gives CDR1 MNHNS, CDR2 SASEGT. This CDR3 has 15 residues. The V end lost 5 bases, the J end lost 6 bases, and 18 bases lay between the germline ends.

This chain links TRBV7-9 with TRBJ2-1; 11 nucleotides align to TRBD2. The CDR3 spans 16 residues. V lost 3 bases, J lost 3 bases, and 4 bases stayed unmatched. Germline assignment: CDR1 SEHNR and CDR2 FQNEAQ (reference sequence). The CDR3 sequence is CASSLGLAGGYNEQFF. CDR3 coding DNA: TGTGCCAGCAGCTTGGGCCTAGCGGGGGGCTACAATGAGCAGTTCTTC.

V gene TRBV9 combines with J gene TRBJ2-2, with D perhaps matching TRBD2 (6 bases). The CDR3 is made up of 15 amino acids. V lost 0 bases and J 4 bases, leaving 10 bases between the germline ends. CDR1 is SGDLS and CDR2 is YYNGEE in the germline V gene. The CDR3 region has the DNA TGTGCCAGCAGCGTAGGGCTAGCGCGCACCGGGGAGCTGTTTTTT. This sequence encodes CASSVGLARTGELFF.

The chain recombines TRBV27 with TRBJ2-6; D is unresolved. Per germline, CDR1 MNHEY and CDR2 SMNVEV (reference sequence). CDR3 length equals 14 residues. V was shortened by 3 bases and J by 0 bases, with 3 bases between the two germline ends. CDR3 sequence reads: CASSFISGANVLTF. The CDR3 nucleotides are TGTGCCAGCAGTTTTATCTCTGGGGCCAACGTCCTGACTTTC.

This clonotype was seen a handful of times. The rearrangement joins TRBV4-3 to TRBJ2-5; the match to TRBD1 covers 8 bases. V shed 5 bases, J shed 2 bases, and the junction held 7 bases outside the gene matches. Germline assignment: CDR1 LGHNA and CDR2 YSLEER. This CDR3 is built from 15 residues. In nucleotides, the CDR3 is TGCGCCAGCAGCTCGTCAGACAGGGGACAAGAGACCCAGTACTTC. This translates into CASSSSDRGQETQYF.

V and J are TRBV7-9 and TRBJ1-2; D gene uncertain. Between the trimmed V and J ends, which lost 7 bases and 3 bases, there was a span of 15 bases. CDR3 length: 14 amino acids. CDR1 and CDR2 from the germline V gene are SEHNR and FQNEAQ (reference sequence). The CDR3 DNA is TGTGCCAGCATCCTCACCCCGGGTGACTATGGCTACACCTTC. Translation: CASILTPGDYGYTF.